The 24 T cell receptor beta chains in this list originate from one sample, sequenced in a study of T-cell memory formation after mild COVID-19. TCRdb called the 5' RACE reads again in MiXCR, with one record for every CDR3 protein. The table has hundreds of thousands of distinct CDR3 sequences, about an eighth seen once. Sequences were obtained from PBMCs or a T cell subset sorted from them (not recorded which). Source of these receptors: a man between 18 and 29 years old who had mild COVID-19 (a few samples of this study predate the infection). Cell type and time point are not known.

This chain links TRBV12-5 with TRBJ2-1; maybe TRBD1 (7 bases). Trimming took 7 bases from V and 1 from J, leaving 17 bases between them. Germline CDR1 reads LGHNT; CDR2 reads FRNRAP. The CDR3 is 16 residues long. For the CDR3, the DNA is TGTGCTAGTGCCCCTTCCCAGGGGGGATCCTACAATGAGCAGTTCTTC. This codes for CASAPSQGGSYNEQFF.

This clonotype was seen at least ten times. This chain connects TRBV15 to TRBJ2-5, with 12 bases aligning to TRBD1. Trimming cost V 5 bases and J 4 bases; bases outside gene matches: 5. CDR1 and CDR2 from the germline V gene are LNHNV and YYDKDF (reference sequence). The CDR3 runs to 15 residues. The CDR3 DNA reads as TGTGCCACCAGCGTAAGGGACAGGGGGCGAGAGACCCAGTACTTC. It encodes CATSVRDRGRETQYF.

This chain links TRBV18 with TRBJ2-3; D is tentatively TRBD1 or TRBD2 (5 bases each). This CDR3 is 15 amino acids long. Germline values: CDR1 KGHSH, CDR2 LQKENI. V dropped 0 bases and J dropped 2 bases, with 9 bases sitting between them. The CDR3 DNA reads as TGTGCCAGCTCACCACCGGGGGAACACACAGATACGCAGTATTTT. Translated, it gives CASSPPGEHTDTQYF.

CDR3 DNA sequence: TGTGCCAGCACTCCACCCAGGGCAACCCAAACTTTCTACGAGCAGTACGTC. Translation: CASTPPRATQTFYEQYV. The chain combines TRBV6-5 with TRBJ2-7, with a weak D call TRBD1 (5 bases). Per the germline V gene, CDR1 is MNHEY and CDR2 is SVGAGI. V gave up 7 bases and J gave up 3 bases, with 25 bases separating them. The CDR3 consists of 17 residues.

J is TRBJ2-2 and V is TRBV6-1; TRBD2 agrees at 7 bases. This CDR3 contains 15 residues. Germline values: CDR1 MNHNS, CDR2 SASEGT. The V gene end was trimmed by 0 bases and the J gene end by 5 bases; junction bases not matched to a gene: 3. The CDR3 nucleotides read TGTGCCAGCAGTGAAGCGTACGGGGGGACCGGGGAGCTGTTTTTT. This translates into CASSEAYGGTGELFF.

This clonotype was seen more than once but under ten times. The chain uses TRBV27 and TRBJ1-2; D gene ambiguous. Germline CDR1 reads MNHEY; CDR2 reads SMNVEV (reference sequence). Between the trimmed V and J ends, which lost 6 bases and 4 bases, there was a span of 12 bases. The CDR3 has 13 amino acids. The CDR3 region has the DNA TGTGCCAGCAGCGGTCGGCAGCCCTATGGCTACACCTTC. Its translation: CASSGRQPYGYTF.

The sample holds a few counts of this clonotype. V usage is TRBV4-1 and J usage is TRBJ2-3; 7 bases are shared with TRBD1. V was clipped by 3 bases and J by 6 bases; unmatched bases: 6. The CDR3 has 14 residues. Germline V gene sequence: CDR1 MGHRA, CDR2 YSYEKL. For the CDR3, the DNA is TGCGCCAGCAGCCAGAGGGGGCTAGAGGATACGCAGTATTTT. Its protein is CASSQRGLEDTQYF.

This clonotype was seen a handful of times. This chain links TRBV12-3 or TRBV12-4 with TRBJ1-6; 8 bases match TRBD1. The V segment lost 6 bases and the J segment 8 bases; nucleotides outside the gene matches: 6. The CDR3 runs 14 residues. The CDR3 nucleotides read TGTGCCAGCAGCCGCACAGGGGGTCATTCACCCCTCCACTTT. As protein: CASSRTGGHSPLHF.

The chain employs TRBV5-1 and TRBJ1-4, with TRBD1 as a possible D gene (5 bases). This CDR3 comprises 15 residues. The V end was cut by 0 bases, the J end by 10 bases, with 16 bases between. Germline V gene data show CDR1 as SGHRS and CDR2 as YFSETQ. The CDR3: CASSLDRGFARKLFF. As DNA, the CDR3 is TGCGCCAGCAGCTTGGATCGGGGGTTTGCGAGAAAACTGTTTTTT.

This clonotype was detected once. The gene calls are TRBV7-9 and TRBJ2-3; unclear D gene. The germline gives CDR1 SEHNR, CDR2 FQNEAQ (reference sequence). The CDR3 covers 12 residues. Trimming took 10 bases from V and 2 from J, leaving 10 bases between them. The CDR3 region has the DNA TGTGCCACCACCTGGGTCACAGATACGCAGTATTTT. Protein product: CATTWVTDTQYF.

V and J are TRBV29-1 and TRBJ1-1; no reliable D call. The CDR3 consists of 8 residues. Germline V gives CDR1 SQVTM, CDR2 ANQGSEA. Trimming cost V 3 bases and J 11 bases, with 4 bases left between them. In DNA, the CDR3 is TGCAGCGTTGAGTGGGCTTTCTTT. Its protein product is CSVEWAFF.

In nucleotides, the CDR3 is TGTGCCAGCAGTTCCTCAGGCAGGAGACTCTATGGCTACACCTTC. The encoded protein is CASSSSGRRLYGYTF. The chain combines TRBV28 with TRBJ1-2; unclear D gene. Trimming stripped 4 bases from V and 4 bases from J, with 16 bases between. CDR3 size: 15 residues. Germline lookup yields CDR1 MDHEN and CDR2 SYDVKM.

This clonotype was recorded many times. The chain links TRBV5-1 to TRBJ2-1; D gene ambiguous. Germline loops: CDR1 SGHRS, CDR2 YFSETQ. V was pared by 0 bases and J by 6 bases, with 7 bases between. The CDR3 extends over 13 amino acids. Written as DNA, the CDR3 is TGCGCCAGCAGCTTGGCCATCAGCAATGAGCAGTTCTTC. Residues: CASSLAISNEQFF.

V gene TRBV10-3 combines with J gene TRBJ1-1, with 7 bases identical to TRBD1. J was trimmed by 4 bases and V by 2 bases; bases with no gene match: 7. CDR1 ENHRY and CDR2 SYGVKD come from the germline V gene. The CDR3 covers 15 residues. The CDR3 nucleotides read TGTGCCATCAGTGAGGGTAGGGGGCAAGCCACTGAAGCTTTCTTT. It encodes CAISEGRGQATEAFF.

J is TRBJ2-5 and V is TRBV7-2; D ambiguous. With 5 bases removed from V and 9 bases from J, the gap between germline ends came to 13 bases. The germline V gene has CDR1 SGHTA and CDR2 FQGNSA. This CDR3 contains 12 residues. The CDR3, as DNA: TGTGCCAGCAGCCCCGGAACCTGGGCCCAGTACTTC. It codes for CASSPGTWAQYF.

This clonotype has at least ten counts. The V gene is TRBV5-1, the J gene TRBJ2-7, with 11 positions matching TRBD2. The CDR3 runs 15 residues. The germline V gene encodes CDR1 SGHRS and CDR2 YFSETQ. J lost 1 base, V lost 4 bases, and 4 bases had no gene match. The CDR3 nucleotides read TGCGCCAGCAGCCATAGCGGGGGGGAATCCTACGAGCAGTACTTC. Protein: CASSHSGGESYEQYF.

V is TRBV4-2 and J is TRBJ2-3, with a tentative D call TRBD2 (7 bases). The CDR3 is 14 residues long. V lost 0 bases to trimming and J lost 9 bases, with 13 bases between them. CDR1 and CDR2 from the germline V gene are LGHNA and YNFKEQ. CDR3 nucleotides: TGTGCCAGCAGCCAAGAGGGGGGGCCTTTCACGCAGTATTTT. Its translation: CASSQEGGPFTQYF.

This clonotype was observed a few times. The CDR3 here is CAGGQGIYEQYF. The CDR3 region has the DNA TGTGCCGGCGGACAGGGAATCTACGAGCAGTACTTC. The gene calls are TRBV2 and TRBJ2-7; TRBD1 matches at 8 bases. Unmatched junction bases numbered 6, after V lost 11 bases and J lost 3 bases. Germline V gene data show CDR1 as SNHLY and CDR2 as FYNNEI. This CDR3 has 12 amino acids.

This clonotype was recorded a few times. The chain employs TRBV7-6 and TRBJ2-7; 8 bases line up with TRBD1. Germline assignment: CDR1 SGHVS and CDR2 FNYEAQ. This CDR3 is built from 15 residues. V lost 5 bases and J lost 3; bases outside the gene matches: 9. CDR3 in DNA: TGTGCCAGCAGCCCCCCCGGGACAGGTTACTACGAGCAGTACTTC. As protein: CASSPPGTGYYEQYF.

This clonotype occurred a few times. The genes are TRBV7-8 and TRBJ2-6, with 9 nucleotides matching TRBD1. Looked up from germline, CDR1 is SGHVS and CDR2 is FQNEAQ. V shed 2 bases and J 1 base; nucleotides not matched to a gene: 9. CDR3 length equals 19 residues. The CDR3 nucleotides read TGTGCCAGCAGCTTAAAGGGACAGGGACGCCGATCTGGGGCCAACGTCCTGACTTTC. Its protein is CASSLKGQGRRSGANVLTF.

V usage is TRBV2 and J usage is TRBJ1-5, with 9 bases identical to TRBD1. Germline V gene sequence: CDR1 SNHLY, CDR2 FYNNEI. There are 17 residues in the CDR3. The ends lost 8 bases at V and 0 bases at J; junction bases unmatched: 11. CDR3 nucleotide sequence: TGTGCCAGCGCCATGGACAGGGGAGGATATAGCAATCAGCCCCAGCATTTT. It yields the protein CASAMDRGGYSNQPQHF. Using reference TRBV2 and TRBJ1-5 for the parts outside the CDR3, the full variable domain is EPEVTQTPSHQVTQMGQEVILRCVPISNHLYFYWYRQILGQKVEFLVSFYNNEISEKSEIFDDQFSVERPDGSNFTLKIRSTKLEDSAMYFCASAMDRGGYSNQPQHFGDGTRLSIL.

The rearrangement joins TRBV15 to TRBJ1-1; TRBD1 matches at 8 bases. Germline V gene data show CDR1 as LNHNV and CDR2 as YYDKDF (reference sequence). V trimming: 9 bases; J trimming: 1 base; junction bases outside the gene matches: 7. The CDR3 contains 14 residues. The CDR3 coding sequence is TGTGCCACACAGGACAGGGAGGCGAACACTGAAGCTTTCTTT. This translates into CATQDREANTEAFF.

This clonotype has only a few counts. The chain employs TRBV24-1 and TRBJ2-3; a possible D gene is TRBD1 (6 bases). This CDR3 has 14 amino acids. Germline V gene data show CDR1 as KGHDR and CDR2 as SFDVKD. The V and J ends lost 3 bases and 4 bases respectively, with 10 bases between them. CDR3 DNA sequence: TGTGCCACCAGTGATGGGGGCAGGCCAGATACGCAGTATTTT. It specifies CATSDGGRPDTQYF.

This chain connects TRBV4-1 to TRBJ2-1, with 9 bases matching TRBD1. After removal of 4 bases from V and 10 bases from J, the junction contained 20 bases not matched to a gene. The germline gives CDR1 MGHRA, CDR2 YSYEKL. The CDR3 contains 18 residues. This chain's CDR3 is CASSPRVRDRDSGGEQFF. The DNA for the CDR3 is TGCGCCAGCAGCCCAAGGGTTCGGGACAGGGACTCCGGGGGGGAGCAGTTCTTC.